Below are 25 T cell receptor beta chains sequenced from a single sample in a study of blood T cell repertoires in COVID-19. Measured with immunoSEQ multiplex PCR; TCRdb has only the in-frame clones, and not every one. The repertoire holds roughly 110,000 clones, with about 80% as singletons. What was sequenced was peripheral blood. These receptors originate from a man in his 70s with acute or convalescent COVID-19.

V is TRBV29-1 and J is TRBJ2-7; maybe TRBD2 (5 bases). The CDR3 consists of 11 residues. Trimming left V 6 bases short and J 4 bases short, with 10 bases between. CDR1 is SQVTM and CDR2 is ANQGSEA in the germline V gene. The CDR3 here is CSVAGEYEQYF. The DNA of the CDR3 is TGCAGCGTAGCCGGGGAGTACGAGCAGTACTTC.

In this sample, this clone turned up once. V gene TRBV6-5 combines with J gene TRBJ1-2; tentative D call: TRBD1 (6 bases). V shed 6 bases and J shed 4 bases, with 15 bases lying between them. The CDR3 contains 14 residues. CDR1 is MNHEY, CDR2 SVGAGI, per germline. CDR3 in amino acids: CASRRTDTSYGYTF. Written as DNA, the CDR3 is TGTGCCAGCAGGAGGACAGACACTTCCTATGGCTACACCTTC.

In its sample, this clone was seen a few times. The V gene is TRBV7-2, the J gene TRBJ1-1; D perhaps matches TRBD1 (5 bases). The germline gives CDR1 SGHTA, CDR2 FQGNSA. CDR3 length: 15 amino acids. Trimming took 5 bases from V and 5 from J, leaving 18 bases between them. For the CDR3, the DNA is TGTGCCAGCAGCCAGGAGGGGATTAAGGAGACTGAAGCTTTCTTT. Protein product: CASSQEGIKETEAFF.

This clone was detected only a few times. The chain links TRBV7-3 to TRBJ2-2, with 8 bases lining up with TRBD1. Trimming took 4 bases from V and 4 from J; bases not matched to a gene: 5. The CDR3 has 15 amino acids. Germline V gives CDR1 SGHTA, CDR2 FQGTGA. CDR3 DNA: TGTGCCAGCAGCTCCAGGGGGCAGGGCACCGGGGAGCTGTTTTTT. Its translation is CASSSRGQGTGELFF.

This clone appeared a single time. The chain employs TRBV4-1 and TRBJ2-4; TRBD2 matches 9 bases. The CDR3 has 17 residues. CDR1 is MGHRA, CDR2 YSYEKL, per germline. V was clipped by 0 bases and J by 6 bases; unmatched bases: 9. The CDR3 DNA follows: TGCGCCAGCAGCCAAGAACCGAGCGGGGGGAGGGGAAACATTCAGTACTTC. Its protein is CASSQEPSGGRGNIQYF.

The chain combines TRBV19 with TRBJ1-3; the D is unclear. Per the germline V gene, CDR1 is LNHDA and CDR2 is SQIVND (reference sequence). This CDR3 comprises 17 residues. V dropped 5 bases and J dropped 0 bases, with 17 bases sitting between them. CDR3 DNA: TGTGCCAGTAGTTTACGACAACTCCTCGTCTCTGGAAACACCATATATTTT. It encodes CASSLRQLLVSGNTIYF.

This clone was counted a few times. The V call is TRBV19, the J call TRBJ2-2, with D maybe TRBD2 (5 bases). CDR3 length: 16 residues. Germline CDR1 and CDR2: LNHDA and SQIVND (reference sequence). V shed 10 bases and J shed 2 bases, with 20 bases lying between them. CDR3 nucleotide sequence: TGTGCCACCTCCGTTTACGTGAGGGAAAACACCGGGGAGCTGTTTTTT. It translates to CATSVYVRENTGELFF.

This chain joins TRBV14 and TRBJ2-1, with 7 bases lining up with TRBD2. Trimming removed 0 bases from V and 5 bases from J; junction bases left unmatched: 10. The germline CDR1 and CDR2 sequences are SGHDN and FVKESK. The CDR3 is 17 residues long. The CDR3 loop reads CASSQDHWGGRNNEQFF. The CDR3 DNA follows: TGTGCCAGCAGCCAAGATCATTGGGGGGGACGTAACAATGAGCAGTTCTTC.

The gene calls are TRBV7-6 and TRBJ2-7; TRBD2 matches 16 bases. V lost 4 bases and J lost 6; bases outside the gene matches: 6. The length of the CDR3 is 16 residues. The germline V gene has CDR1 SGHVS and CDR2 FNYEAQ. Written as DNA, the CDR3 is TGTGCCAGCAGCTCGGGACTAGCGGGGGGGCAAGGCGAGCAGTACTTC. Its translation is CASSSGLAGGQGEQYF.

The rearrangement uses TRBV27 and TRBJ2-7, with TRBD1 as a possible D gene (5 bases). Trimming stripped 5 bases from V and 4 bases from J, with 21 bases between. CDR3 length: 16 residues. The germline V gene has CDR1 MNHEY and CDR2 SMNVEV (reference sequence). CDR3 coding DNA: TGTGCCAGCAGTCTCTCAGGGCGCCCCGTGGGATACGAGCAGTACTTC. It yields the protein CASSLSGRPVGYEQYF.

This clone occurred once. The J gene is TRBJ1-6, the V gene TRBV5-6; D may be TRBD1 (5 bases). This CDR3 is built from 17 residues. The germline CDR1 and CDR2 sequences are SGHDT and YYEEEE. V gave up 3 bases and J gave up 0 bases, with 13 bases separating them. CDR3 DNA sequence: TGTGCCAGCAGCTGGGGGGACTCAAGCTCCTATAATTCACCCCTCCACTTT. Amino acid sequence: CASSWGDSSSYNSPLHF.

The chain joins TRBV7-2 to TRBJ2-1; TRBD2 aligns across 10 bases. CDR1 and CDR2 (germline): SGHTA, FQGNSA. V was clipped by 1 base and J by 7 bases; unmatched bases: 7. The CDR3 runs to 16 residues. DNA for the CDR3: TGTGCCAGCAGCTTAGTTATCCAGCGGGGGGGGAATGAGCAGTTCTTC. Translation gives CASSLVIQRGGNEQFF.

V gene TRBV18 combines with J gene TRBJ2-5; perhaps TRBD1 as D (5 bases). The CDR3 is made up of 14 amino acids. The V and J ends lost 4 bases and 0 bases respectively, with 9 bases between them. Germline V gives CDR1 KGHSH, CDR2 LQKENI. The CDR3 DNA is TGTGCCAGCTCACGAACAGGAAACCAAGAGACCCAGTACTTC. Protein: CASSRTGNQETQYF.

A few counts support this clone. The rearrangement links TRBV2 to TRBJ1-3, with D possibly TRBD1 on 6 matching bases. CDR1 and CDR2 (germline): SNHLY, FYNNEI. V gave up 5 bases and J gave up 13 bases, with 12 bases separating them. The CDR3 runs 11 residues. The CDR3 DNA reads as TGTGCCAGCAGTCCTACAGACAGGATATATTTT. Translation: CASSPTDRIYF.

The rearrangement uses TRBV24-1 and TRBJ2-3; a weak D match, TRBD2 (5 bases). The CDR3 is 16 amino acids. Deletions cut 4 bases from V and 1 base from J, with 14 bases between. Germline lookup yields CDR1 KGHDR and CDR2 SFDVKD. In DNA, the CDR3 is TGTGCCACCAGTGACCCCGGGATTTACGGCACAGATACGCAGTATTTT. Its protein is CATSDPGIYGTDTQYF.

This clone appeared once. The V gene is TRBV29-1, the J gene TRBJ2-2, with 7 bases identical to TRBD2. After removal of 3 bases from V and 5 bases from J, the junction contained 3 bases not matched to a gene. This CDR3 is 13 amino acids long. Germline V gene lookup returns CDR1 SQVTM and CDR2 ANQGSEA. CDR3 bases: TGCAGCGTTGACCAGGGACTAACCGGGGAGCTGTTTTTT. This sequence encodes CSVDQGLTGELFF.

In this sample, this clone turned up once. The V call is TRBV12-3 or TRBV12-4, the J call TRBJ1-2; tentatively, D is TRBD1 (6 bases). Trimming removed 4 bases at V and 8 bases at J, with 14 bases between. CDR3 size: 13 residues. The CDR3 nucleotides read TGTGCCAGCAGTTCCAACAGGGTTGGAGGCTACACCTTC. It codes for CASSSNRVGGYTF.

The table lists this clone with a few counts. This chain joins TRBV11-2 and TRBJ2-1; 13 bases agree with TRBD2. Germline V gives CDR1 SGHAT, CDR2 FQNNGV. J was trimmed by 10 bases and V by 5 bases; bases with no gene match: 8. CDR3 length: 15 residues. The CDR3 reads CASSGRTSGGGEQFF. Written as DNA, the CDR3 is TGTGCCAGCAGCGGCAGGACTAGCGGGGGCGGGGAGCAGTTCTTC.

The chain is built from TRBV29-1 and TRBJ1-5, with TRBD1 matching 7 bases. Germline CDR1 is SQVTM and CDR2 is ANQGSEA. The CDR3 runs 13 residues. J was trimmed by 4 bases and V by 4 bases; bases with no gene match: 4. DNA of the CDR3: TGCAGCGTTGGAGGGACAGATAATCAGCCCCAGCATTTT. Its translation is CSVGGTDNQPQHF.

CDR3 protein: CASSRKRTVEGQYF. In nucleotides, the CDR3 is TGTGCCAGCAGCCGGAAAAGAACAGTGGAGGGGCAGTACTTC. V usage is TRBV5-6 and J usage is TRBJ2-7; a possible D gene is TRBD2 (6 bases). CDR1 SGHDT and CDR2 YYEEEE come from the germline V gene. The CDR3 consists of 14 residues. V lost 4 bases and J lost 9, with 20 bases in between.

This chain uses TRBV7-9 with TRBJ2-7, with D possibly matching TRBD1 (5 bases). This CDR3 is built from 15 residues. Germline V gene data show CDR1 as SEHNR and CDR2 as FQNEAQ (reference sequence). The ends were cut back, 1 base at V and 6 bases at J, with 16 bases in the middle. The CDR3 coding sequence is TGTGCCAGCAGCTTAGAAGGATCGGCAGGGCGCGAGCAGTACTTC. Amino acid sequence: CASSLEGSAGREQYF.

The chain combines TRBV9 with TRBJ1-2, with D perhaps TRBD1 (5 bases). Trimming took 6 bases from V and 9 from J, leaving 18 bases between them. Germline values: CDR1 SGDLS, CDR2 YYNGEE. This CDR3 has 13 residues. CDR3 in DNA: TGTGCCAGCACCACTACCATCGGGGGTAGCTACACCTTC. It yields the protein CASTTTIGGSYTF.

The rearrangement uses TRBV5-1 and TRBJ2-2; D not resolved. The ends were cut back, 1 base at V and 1 base at J, with 8 bases in the middle. CDR3 length: 15 amino acids. Germline CDR1 reads SGHRS; CDR2 reads YFSETQ. CDR3 DNA sequence: TGCGCCAGCAGCTTGTCACTTCAGAACACCGGGGAGCTGTTTTTT. Encoded protein: CASSLSLQNTGELFF.

The chain couples TRBV6-6 to TRBJ1-5; 7 bases agree with TRBD1. The germline V gene encodes CDR1 MNHNY and CDR2 SVGAGI (reference sequence). The V segment lost 4 bases and the J segment 7 bases; nucleotides outside the gene matches: 4. CDR3 size: 13 residues. Here the CDR3 DNA reads TGTGCCAGCAGTTTAACAGGGGACCAGCCCCAGCATTTT. Translating gives CASSLTGDQPQHF.

This sequence joins TRBV29-1 and TRBJ2-7; TRBD2 matches 11 bases. Unmatched junction bases numbered 7, after V lost 2 bases and J lost 7 bases. Germline CDR1 is SQVTM and CDR2 is ANQGSEA. The CDR3 is 14 residues long. CDR3 nucleotide sequence: TGCAGCGTTGAATTACGGCTAGCGGGGGGAGAGCAGTACTTC. Its protein product is CSVELRLAGGEQYF.